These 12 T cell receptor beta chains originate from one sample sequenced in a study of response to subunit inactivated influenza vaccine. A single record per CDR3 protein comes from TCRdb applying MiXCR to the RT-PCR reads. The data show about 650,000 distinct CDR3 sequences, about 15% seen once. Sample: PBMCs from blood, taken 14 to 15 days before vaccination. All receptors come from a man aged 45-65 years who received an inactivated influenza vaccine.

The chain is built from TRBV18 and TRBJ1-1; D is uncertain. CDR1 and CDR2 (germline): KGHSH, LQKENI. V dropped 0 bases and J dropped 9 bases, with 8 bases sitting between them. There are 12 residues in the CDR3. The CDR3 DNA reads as TGTGCCAGCTCACCACCTGGGAGGAAAGCTTTCTTT. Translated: CASSPPGRKAFF.

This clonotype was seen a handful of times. CDR3 region: CSAKDRGSTDTQYF. The CDR3, as DNA: TGCAGTGCAAAGGACAGGGGAAGCACAGATACGCAGTATTTT. The chain joins TRBV20-1 to TRBJ2-3; 9 nucleotides align to TRBD1. Germline CDR1 reads DFQATT; CDR2 reads SNEGSKA (reference sequence). V lost 6 bases to trimming and J lost 0 bases; unmatched junction nucleotides: 4. This CDR3 is built from 14 residues.

CDR3 sequence: CASSPQRGQGFREQYF. CDR3 in DNA: TGTGCCAGCAGCCCCCAGCGGGGACAGGGGTTTCGGGAGCAGTACTTC. V usage is TRBV3-1 and J usage is TRBJ2-7; 10 nucleotides line up with TRBD1. V shed 4 bases and J 7 bases; nucleotides not matched to a gene: 13. The CDR3 extends over 16 amino acids. In germline, CDR1 is LGHDT, CDR2 YNNKEL (reference sequence).

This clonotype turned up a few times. Here the CDR3 DNA reads TGTGCCAGCAGTTTAGGGGGCATGGTAGCGGGAGGCCTTAACTCCTCCTACGAGCAGTACTTC. Translating it yields CASSLGGMVAGGLNSSYEQYF. The chain carries TRBV28 and TRBJ2-7, with 10 bases that match TRBD2. CDR1 and CDR2 from the germline V gene are MDHEN and SYDVKM. Trimming cost V 2 bases and J 0 bases; bases outside gene matches: 19. This CDR3 is built from 21 residues.

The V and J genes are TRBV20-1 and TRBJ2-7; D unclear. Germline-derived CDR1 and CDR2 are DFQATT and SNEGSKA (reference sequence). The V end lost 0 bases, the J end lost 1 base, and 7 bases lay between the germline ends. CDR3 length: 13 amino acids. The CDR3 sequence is CSARDPPSYEQYF. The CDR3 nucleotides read TGCAGTGCTAGAGATCCACCTTCCTACGAGCAGTACTTC.

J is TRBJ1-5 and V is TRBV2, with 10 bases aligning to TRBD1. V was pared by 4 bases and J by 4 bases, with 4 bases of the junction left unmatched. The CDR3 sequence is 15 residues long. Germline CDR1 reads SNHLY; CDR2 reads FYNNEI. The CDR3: CASSARTGGNQPQHF. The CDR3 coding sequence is TGTGCCAGCAGTGCTCGGACAGGGGGGAATCAGCCCCAGCATTTT.

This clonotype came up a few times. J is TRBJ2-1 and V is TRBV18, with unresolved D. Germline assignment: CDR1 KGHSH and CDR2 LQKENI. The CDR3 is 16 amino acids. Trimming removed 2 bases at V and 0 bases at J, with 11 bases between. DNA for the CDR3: TGTGCCAGCTCACCAAAAACAGAGTCCTCCTACAATGAGCAGTTCTTC. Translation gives CASSPKTESSYNEQFF.

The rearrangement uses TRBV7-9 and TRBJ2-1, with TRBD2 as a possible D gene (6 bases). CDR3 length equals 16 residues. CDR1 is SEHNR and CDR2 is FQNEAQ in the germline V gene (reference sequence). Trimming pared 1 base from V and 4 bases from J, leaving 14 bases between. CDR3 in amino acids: CASSLVMGLGYNEQFF. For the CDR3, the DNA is TGTGCCAGCAGCTTAGTGATGGGACTGGGTTACAATGAGCAGTTCTTC. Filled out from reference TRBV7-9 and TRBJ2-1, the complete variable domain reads DTGVSQNPRHKITKRGQNVTFRCDPISEHNRLYWYRQTLGQGPEFLTYFQNEAQLEKSRLLSDRFSAERPKGSFSTLEIQRTEQGDSAMYLCASSLVMGLGYNEQFFGPGTRLTVL.

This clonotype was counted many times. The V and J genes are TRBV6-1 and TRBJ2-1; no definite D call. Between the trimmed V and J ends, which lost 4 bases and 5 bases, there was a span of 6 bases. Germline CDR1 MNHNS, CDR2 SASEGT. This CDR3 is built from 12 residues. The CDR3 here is CASSGSNNEQFF. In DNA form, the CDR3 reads TGTGCCAGCAGTGGTTCCAACAATGAGCAGTTCTTC.

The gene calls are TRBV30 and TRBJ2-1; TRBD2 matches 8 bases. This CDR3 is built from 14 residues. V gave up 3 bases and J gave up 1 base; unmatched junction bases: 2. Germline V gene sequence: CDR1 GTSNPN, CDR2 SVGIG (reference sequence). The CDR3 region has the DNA TGTGCCTGGAGGATAGCGGGATCCTACAATGAGCAGTTCTTC. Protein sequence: CAWRIAGSYNEQFF.

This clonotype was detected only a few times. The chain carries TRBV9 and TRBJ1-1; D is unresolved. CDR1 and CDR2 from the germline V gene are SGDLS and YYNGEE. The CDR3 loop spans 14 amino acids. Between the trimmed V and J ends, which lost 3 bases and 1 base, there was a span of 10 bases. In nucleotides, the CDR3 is TGTGCCAGCAGCGCCGGACGGGGGAACACTGAAGCTTTCTTT. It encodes CASSAGRGNTEAFF.

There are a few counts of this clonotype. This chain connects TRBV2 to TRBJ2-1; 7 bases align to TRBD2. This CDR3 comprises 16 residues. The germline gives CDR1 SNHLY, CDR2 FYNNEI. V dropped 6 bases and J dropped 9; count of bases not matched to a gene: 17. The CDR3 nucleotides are TGTGCCAGCAGCCTTGACGGCGGGAGTGGATTGACTGAGCAGTTCTTC. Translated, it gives CASSLDGGSGLTEQFF.